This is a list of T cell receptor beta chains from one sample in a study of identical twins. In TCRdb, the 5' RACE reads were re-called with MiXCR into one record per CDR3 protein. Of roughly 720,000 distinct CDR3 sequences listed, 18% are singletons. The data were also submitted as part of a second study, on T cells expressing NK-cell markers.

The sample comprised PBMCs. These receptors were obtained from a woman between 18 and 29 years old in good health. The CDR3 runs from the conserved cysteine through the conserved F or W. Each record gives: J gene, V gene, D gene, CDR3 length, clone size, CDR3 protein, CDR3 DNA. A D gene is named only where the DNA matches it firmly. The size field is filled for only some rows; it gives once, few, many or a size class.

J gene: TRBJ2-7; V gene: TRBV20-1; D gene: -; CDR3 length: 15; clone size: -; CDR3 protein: CSAPHAGQVGYEQYF; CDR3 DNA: TGCAGTGCCCCCCACGCTGGGCAGGTGGGCTACGAGCAGTACTTC
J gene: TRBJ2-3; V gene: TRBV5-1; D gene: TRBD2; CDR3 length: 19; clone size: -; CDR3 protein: CASRGTGLAETTSTDTQYF; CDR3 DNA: TGCGCCAGCAGGGGGACGGGACTAGCGGAAACTACTAGCACAGATACGCAGTATTTT
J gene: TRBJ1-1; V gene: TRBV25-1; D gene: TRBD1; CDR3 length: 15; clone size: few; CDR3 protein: CASSAQDRANTEAFF; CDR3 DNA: TGTGCCAGCAGCGCCCAGGACAGGGCTAACACTGAAGCTTTCTTT
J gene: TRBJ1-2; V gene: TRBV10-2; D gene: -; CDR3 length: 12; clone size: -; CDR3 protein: CASSEDRIGYTF; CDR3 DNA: TGCGCCAGCAGTGAGGACCGAATTGGCTACACCTTC
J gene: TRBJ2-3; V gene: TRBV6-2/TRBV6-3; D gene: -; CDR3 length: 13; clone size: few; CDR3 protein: CASSYLDRDTQYF; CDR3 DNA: TGTGCCAGCAGTTACCTGGATAGAGATACGCAGTATTTT
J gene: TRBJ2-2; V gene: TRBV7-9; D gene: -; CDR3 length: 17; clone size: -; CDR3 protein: CASSPRGTAANTGELFF; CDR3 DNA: TGTGCCAGCAGCCCCCGGGGAACAGCGGCGAACACCGGGGAGCTGTTTTTT
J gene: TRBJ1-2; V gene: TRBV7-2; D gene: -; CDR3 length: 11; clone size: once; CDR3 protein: CASTKIGGYTF; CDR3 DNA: TGTGCCAGCACCAAGATCGGTGGCTACACCTTC
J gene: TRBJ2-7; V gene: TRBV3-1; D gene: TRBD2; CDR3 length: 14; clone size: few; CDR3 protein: CASSQASGDHEQYF; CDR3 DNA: TGTGCCAGCAGCCAAGCTAGCGGGGACCACGAGCAGTACTTC
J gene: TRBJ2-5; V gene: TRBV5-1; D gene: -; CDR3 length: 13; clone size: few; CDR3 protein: CASSYGVQETQYF; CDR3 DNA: TGCGCCAGCAGCTACGGCGTCCAAGAGACCCAGTACTTC
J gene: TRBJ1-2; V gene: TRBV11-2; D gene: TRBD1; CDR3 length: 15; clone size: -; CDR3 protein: CASSLATGGNYGYTF; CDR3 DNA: TGTGCCAGCAGCTTAGCGACAGGGGGTAACTATGGCTACACCTTC
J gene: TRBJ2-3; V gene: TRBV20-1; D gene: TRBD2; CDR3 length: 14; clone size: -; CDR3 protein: CSASSGGGADTQYF; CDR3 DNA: TGCAGTGCTAGTTCAGGCGGGGGGGCAGATACGCAGTATTTT
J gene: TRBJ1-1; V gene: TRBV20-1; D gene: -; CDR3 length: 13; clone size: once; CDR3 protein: CSARGLLNTEAFF; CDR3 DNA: TGCAGTGCTAGAGGTCTCCTGAACACTGAAGCTTTCTTT
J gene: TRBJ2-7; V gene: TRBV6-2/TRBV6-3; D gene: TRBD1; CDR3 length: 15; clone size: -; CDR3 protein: CASSYGTGAPYEQYF; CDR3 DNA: TGTGCCAGCAGTTACGGGACAGGGGCTCCCTACGAGCAGTACTTC
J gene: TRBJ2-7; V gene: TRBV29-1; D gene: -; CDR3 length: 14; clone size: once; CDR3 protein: CSAAYTGLPREQYF; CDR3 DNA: TGCAGCGCAGCGTACACAGGGCTCCCTAGGGAGCAGTACTTC
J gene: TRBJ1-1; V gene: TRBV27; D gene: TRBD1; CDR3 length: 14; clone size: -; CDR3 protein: CASSLLGQGTEAFF; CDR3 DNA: TGTGCCAGCAGTTTACTGGGACAGGGAACTGAAGCTTTCTTT
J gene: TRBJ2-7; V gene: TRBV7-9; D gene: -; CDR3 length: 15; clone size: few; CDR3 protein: CASSLKGAWSYEQYF; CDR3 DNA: TGTGCCAGCAGCTTAAAAGGGGCTTGGTCCTACGAGCAGTACTTC
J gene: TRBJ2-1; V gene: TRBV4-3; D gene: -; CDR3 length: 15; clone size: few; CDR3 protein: CASSQVISNHNEQFF; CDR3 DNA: TGCGCCAGCAGCCAAGTCATTAGCAACCACAATGAGCAGTTCTTC
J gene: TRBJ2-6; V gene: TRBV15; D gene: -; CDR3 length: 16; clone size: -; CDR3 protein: CATSQDGGAWANVLTF; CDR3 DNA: TGTGCCACCAGCCAAGACGGGGGCGCGTGGGCCAACGTCCTGACTTTC
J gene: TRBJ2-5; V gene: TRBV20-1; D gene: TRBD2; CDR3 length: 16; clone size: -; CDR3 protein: CSATGTSGGRLETQYF; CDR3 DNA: TGCAGTGCTACGGGGACTAGCGGGGGGAGGCTGGAGACCCAGTACTTC
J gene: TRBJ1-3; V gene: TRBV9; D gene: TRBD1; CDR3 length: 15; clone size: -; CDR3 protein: CASSVGTGSGNTIYF; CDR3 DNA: TGTGCCAGCAGCGTAGGGACAGGCTCTGGAAACACCATATATTTT
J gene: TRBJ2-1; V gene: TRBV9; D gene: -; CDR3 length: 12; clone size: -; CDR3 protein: CASSPRGREQFF; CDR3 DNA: TGTGCCAGCAGCCCGAGAGGCCGGGAGCAGTTCTTC
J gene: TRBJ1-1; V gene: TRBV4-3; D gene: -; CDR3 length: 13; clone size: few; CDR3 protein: CASSQDVLTEAFF; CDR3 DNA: TGCGCCAGCAGCCAAGATGTGCTCACTGAAGCTTTCTTT
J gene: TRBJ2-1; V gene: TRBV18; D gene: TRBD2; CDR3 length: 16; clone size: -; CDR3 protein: CASSPRSGGQYNEQFF; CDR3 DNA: TGTGCCAGCTCACCACGCAGCGGGGGCCAATACAATGAGCAGTTCTTC
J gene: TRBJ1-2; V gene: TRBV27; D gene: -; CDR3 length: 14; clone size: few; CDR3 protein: CASSLSSGVVGYTF; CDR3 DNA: TGTGCCAGCAGTTTATCTTCAGGGGTGGTAGGCTACACCTTC
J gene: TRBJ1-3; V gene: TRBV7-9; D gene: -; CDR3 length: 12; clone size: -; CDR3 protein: CASSHGGNTIYF; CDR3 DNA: TGTGCCAGCAGCCATGGTGGAAACACCATATATTTT
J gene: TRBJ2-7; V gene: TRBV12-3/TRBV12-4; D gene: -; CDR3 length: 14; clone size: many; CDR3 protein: CASSSRGGTRGQYF; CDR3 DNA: TGTGCCAGCAGTTCTAGAGGGGGGACACGGGGGCAGTACTTC
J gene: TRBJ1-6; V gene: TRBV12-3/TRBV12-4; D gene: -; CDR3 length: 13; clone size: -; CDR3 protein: CASSLVVSSPLHF; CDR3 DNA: TGTGCCAGCAGCCTAGTGGTCTCTTCACCCCTCCACTTT